The 31 T cell receptor beta chains below all came from one sample that was sequenced in a study of T cell responses to AZD1222 COVID-19 vaccine. The assay was immunoSEQ multiplex PCR, and TCRdb's table has in-frame clones only and misses some. Of more than 60,000 clones in the sample, roughly 87% were seen once. The sequences come from peripheral blood, collected on day 0 of AZD1222 vaccination. These receptors all come from an adult in good health.

J is TRBJ2-2 and V is TRBV6-4, with TRBD2 identical over 10 bases. V lost 3 bases to trimming and J lost 5 bases; unmatched junction nucleotides: 0. The germline gives CDR1 MRHNA, CDR2 SNTAGT. This CDR3 comprises 14 residues. The CDR3 is CASSELAGTGELFF. The CDR3 nucleotides read TGTGCCAGCAGTGAACTAGCGGGAACCGGGGAGCTGTTTTTT.

This rearrangement joins TRBV7-9 to TRBJ1-2; a possible D gene is TRBD1 (5 bases). Per the germline V gene, CDR1 is SEHNR and CDR2 is FQNEAQ (reference sequence). The CDR3 runs to 13 residues. Trimming stripped 6 bases from V and 6 bases from J, with 14 bases between. The CDR3 sequence is CASSPGEFHGYTF. The CDR3, as DNA: TGTGCCAGCAGTCCGGGGGAATTTCATGGCTACACCTTC.

In its sample, this clone was seen many times. The chain uses TRBV5-6 and TRBJ2-5, with unresolved D. The CDR3 is 16 residues long. From germline, CDR1 is SGHDT and CDR2 YYEEEE. V lost 4 bases, J lost 5 bases, and 21 bases lay in between. CDR3 sequence: CASSPNGYSEMETQYF. The DNA for the CDR3 is TGTGCCAGCAGCCCGAACGGCTACTCTGAGATGGAGACCCAGTACTTC.

The rearrangement uses TRBV27 and TRBJ2-7; 9 bases are a match to TRBD2. V lost 4 bases to trimming and J lost 4 bases; unmatched junction nucleotides: 8. The CDR3 has 15 residues. CDR1 and CDR2 from the germline V gene are MNHEY and SMNVEV (reference sequence). Written as DNA, the CDR3 is TGTGCCAGCAGTTCTCCGCGGGGGGGCCTTTACGAGCAGTACTTC. It yields the protein CASSSPRGGLYEQYF.

The genes are TRBV5-6 and TRBJ1-1; TRBD1 aligns across 8 bases. Germline loops: CDR1 SGHDT, CDR2 YYEEEE. CDR3 length: 13 residues. V lost 1 base and J lost 10; bases outside the gene matches: 6. The CDR3 DNA reads as TGTGCCAGCAGCTTGTCACAGGGGGAAGGAGCTTTCTTT. It yields the protein CASSLSQGEGAFF.

This chain joins TRBV2 and TRBJ2-7; no definite D call. This CDR3 region has 13 residues. The ends were cut back, 7 bases at V and 3 bases at J, with 13 bases in the middle. Looked up from germline, CDR1 is SNHLY and CDR2 is FYNNEI. For the CDR3, the DNA is TGTGCCAGCATTTCGACTTACTACTACGAGCAGTACTTC. This sequence encodes CASISTYYYEQYF.

The rearrangement uses TRBV5-1 and TRBJ1-1, with no clear D. V was trimmed by 2 bases and J by 10 bases, leaving 21 bases between them. This CDR3 has 15 residues. The germline V gene encodes CDR1 SGHRS and CDR2 YFSETQ. CDR3 coding DNA: TGCGCCAGCAGCTTTTGGGGAAGGGCCGAAAACGGAGCTTTCTTT. This translates into CASSFWGRAENGAFF.

In DNA form, the CDR3 reads TGTGCCAGCAGTTGGTCAGTAAGGAACACCGGGGAGCTGTTTTTT. It encodes CASSWSVRNTGELFF. The V and J genes are TRBV6-2 or TRBV6-3 and TRBJ2-2, with D uncertain. The CDR3 contains 15 residues. Germline CDR1 reads MNHEY; CDR2 reads SVGEGT. V was trimmed by 4 bases and J by 1 base, leaving 10 bases between them.

The chain recombines TRBV27 with TRBJ2-1, with D possibly TRBD2 on 6 matching bases. This CDR3 is built from 16 residues. Trimming took 5 bases from V and 0 from J, leaving 14 bases between them. Germline V lookup: CDR1 MNHEY, CDR2 SMNVEV (reference sequence). Here the CDR3 reads CASSAGLISSYNEQFF. In DNA, the CDR3 is TGTGCCAGCAGTGCGGGACTCATAAGCTCCTACAATGAGCAGTTCTTC.

This chain joins TRBV24-1 and TRBJ1-1; perhaps TRBD1 as D (6 bases). The CDR3 sequence is 17 residues long. Trimming removed 5 bases from V and 1 base from J, with 19 bases in between. Looked up from germline, CDR1 is KGHDR and CDR2 is SFDVKD. The CDR3 DNA reads TGTGCCACCAGTGTTATAGGGGGTCCCGGGGGGAACACTGAAGCTTTCTTT. As protein: CATSVIGGPGGNTEAFF.

The chain joins TRBV6-5 to TRBJ1-2; D is possibly TRBD1 (5 bases). CDR1 and CDR2 from the germline V gene are MNHEY and SVGAGI. Trimming removed 7 bases from V and 6 bases from J, with 15 bases in between. The CDR3 has 13 residues. Here the CDR3 reads CASTGAGFNGYTF. The CDR3 DNA sequence: TGTGCCAGCACCGGGGCGGGCTTTAATGGCTACACCTTC.

The J gene is TRBJ2-7, the V gene TRBV6-1; 7 bases fit TRBD1. J gave up 3 bases and V 5 bases, and 4 bases lay outside the gene matches. The CDR3 runs 13 residues. Germline CDR1 is MNHNS and CDR2 is SASEGT. The CDR3 here is CASSQGQVYEQYF. CDR3 nucleotide sequence: TGTGCCAGCAGTCAAGGACAGGTCTACGAGCAGTACTTC.

The rearrangement links TRBV18 to TRBJ1-1, with D possibly TRBD1 on 6 matching bases. Trimming took 2 bases from V and 3 from J, leaving 16 bases between them. The CDR3 totals 16 residues. Germline CDR1 and CDR2: KGHSH and LQKENI. The CDR3 sequence is CASSPSQGGVHTEAFF. In DNA, the CDR3 is TGTGCCAGCTCACCATCCCAAGGGGGGGTGCACACTGAAGCTTTCTTT.

The chain combines TRBV5-3 with TRBJ1-1, with 8 nucleotides matching TRBD1. TRBV5-3 falls under the ORF class, with uncertain function. The ends lost 2 bases at V and 7 bases at J; junction bases unmatched: 7. The CDR3 sequence is 14 residues long. As DNA, the CDR3 is TGTGCCAGAAGCTTTGGCAGGGGGCATTTTGAAGCTTTCTTT. This codes for CARSFGRGHFEAFF.

The genes are TRBV2 and TRBJ1-1; TRBD1 might be the D (6 bases). The germline gives CDR1 SNHLY, CDR2 FYNNEI. Between the trimmed V and J ends, which lost 5 bases and 4 bases, there was a span of 11 bases. The CDR3 spans 13 residues. The CDR3 DNA sequence: TGTGCCAGCAGTTCCCCAGGGGTCACTGAAGCTTTCTTT. It codes for CASSSPGVTEAFF.

This chain joins TRBV21-1 and TRBJ2-1; the table's D call of TRBD1 was not tested on the DNA. TRBV21-1 is deemed a pseudogene. The CDR3 covers 17 residues. CDR3 protein: CASSKWGPGQGGRGQFF. CDR3 nucleotides: TGTGCCAGCAGCAAATGGGGCCCGGGACAGGGGGGTAGAGGGCAGTTCTTC.

This clone was seen once. The J gene is TRBJ1-5, the V gene TRBV3-1 (or the pseudogene TRBV3-2), with no clear D. The CDR3 has 16 residues. CDR1 and CDR2 (germline): LGHDT, YNNKEL (reference sequence). V shed 1 base and J shed 0 bases, with 10 bases lying between them. The DNA of the CDR3 is TGTGCCAGCAGCCAAGGGGCCGCATATAGCAATCAGCCCCAGCATTTT. As protein: CASSQGAAYSNQPQHF.

The chain has TRBV27 and TRBJ2-3; TRBD2 matches 9 bases. The CDR3 spans 14 residues. V trimming: 6 bases; J trimming: 7 bases; junction bases outside the gene matches: 8. Germline V gene data show CDR1 as MNHEY and CDR2 as SMNVEV (reference sequence). The CDR3 is CASRNSGSRNTQYF. The CDR3 coding sequence is TGTGCCAGCAGGAATAGCGGGAGCAGAAATACGCAGTATTTT.

The rearrangement uses TRBV5-4 and TRBJ1-1; D is undetermined. This CDR3 contains 14 residues. CDR1 is SGHNT, CDR2 YYREEE, per germline (reference sequence). Trimming cost V 4 bases and J 0 bases, with 10 bases left between them. This CDR3 reads CASSTGFLNTEAFF. For the CDR3, the DNA is TGTGCCAGCAGCACGGGATTCCTGAACACTGAAGCTTTCTTT.

The V gene is TRBV7-2, the J gene TRBJ1-2; D is undetermined. Trimming took 1 base from V and 8 from J, leaving 17 bases between them. The germline V gene encodes CDR1 SGHTA and CDR2 FQGNSA. This CDR3 contains 15 residues. CDR3 sequence reads: CASSLGSAMESGYTF. CDR3 bases: TGTGCCAGCAGCTTAGGTTCCGCAATGGAGTCCGGCTACACCTTC.

The rearrangement uses TRBV7-9 and TRBJ2-3; unclear D gene. The CDR3 loop spans 16 amino acids. Trimming pared 1 base from V and 0 bases from J, leaving 11 bases between. Germline CDR1 reads SEHNR; CDR2 reads FQNEAQ (reference sequence). The CDR3 here is CASSLGGPLSTDTQYF. In nucleotides, the CDR3 is TGTGCCAGCAGCTTAGGTGGGCCGTTGAGCACAGATACGCAGTATTTT.

The J gene is TRBJ1-4, the V gene TRBV5-1; D perhaps matches TRBD1 (5 bases). V was cut by 4 bases and J by 5 bases, with 12 bases left in between. The CDR3 totals 14 residues. Looked up from germline, CDR1 is SGHRS and CDR2 is YFSETQ. DNA for the CDR3: TGCGCCAGCAGCCGGGACCTCGGAAATGAAAAACTGTTTTTT. Translating it yields CASSRDLGNEKLFF.

V gene TRBV13 combines with J gene TRBJ2-7; D unclear. Germline V gene data show CDR1 as PRHDT and CDR2 as FYEKMQ (reference sequence). This CDR3 has 13 residues. The V gene lost 10 bases and the J gene lost 7 bases, with 20 bases spanning the gap. CDR3 in DNA: TGTGCCACAAGCCCGGACGGAGCCAAGGAGCAGTACTTC. Translated, it gives CATSPDGAKEQYF.

This chain joins TRBV5-6 and TRBJ2-7; D is unclear. The ends were cut back, 3 bases at V and 2 bases at J, with 12 bases in the middle. The CDR3 extends over 14 amino acids. CDR1 and CDR2 (germline): SGHDT, YYEEEE. The CDR3 protein is CASSWVGQTYEQYF. The CDR3 DNA is TGTGCCAGCAGCTGGGTTGGGCAAACCTACGAGCAGTACTTC.

Turning to this clone: Compared with germline, one end of the junction differs, possibly owing to a read error. This chain links TRBV28 with TRBJ2-2, with a possible D match to TRBD2 (6 bases). Germline V gene data show CDR1 as MDHEN and CDR2 as SYDVKM. The CDR3 loop spans 15 amino acids. CDR3 sequence: CASCLSLGGAGELFF. The CDR3 DNA is TGTGCCAGCTGTTTATCGCTGGGGGGAGCCGGGGAGCTGTTTTTT.

This chain uses TRBV19 with TRBJ2-1; D is undetermined. The CDR3 length is 15 residues. V was shortened by 4 bases and J by 0 bases, with 10 bases between the two germline ends. Germline-derived CDR1 and CDR2 are LNHDA and SQIVND (reference sequence). CDR3 amino acids: CASSKAGSSYNEQFF. In DNA, the CDR3 is TGTGCCAGTAGTAAGGCAGGTAGCTCCTACAATGAGCAGTTCTTC.

This sequence joins TRBV7-9 and TRBJ2-2, with TRBD2 matching 7 bases. CDR1 is SEHNR and CDR2 is FQNEAQ in the germline V gene (reference sequence). The CDR3 sequence is 15 residues long. The V segment lost 6 bases and the J segment 0 bases; nucleotides outside the gene matches: 4. CDR3 protein: CASSKRGANTGELFF. CDR3 coding DNA: TGTGCCAGCAGTAAGCGGGGAGCGAACACCGGGGAGCTGTTTTTT.

The gene calls are TRBV9 and TRBJ2-6; no firm D call. Trimming left V 0 bases short and J 0 bases short, with 10 bases between. Germline V lookup: CDR1 SGDLS, CDR2 YYNGEE. The CDR3 has 17 amino acids. The CDR3: CASSVGRLVSGANVLTF. The CDR3 bases are TGTGCCAGCAGCGTAGGACGGTTGGTCTCTGGGGCCAACGTCCTGACTTTC.

The chain couples TRBV5-4 to TRBJ2-5; D is perhaps TRBD2 (6 bases). Germline CDR1 and CDR2: SGHNT and YYREEE (reference sequence). The CDR3 contains 14 residues. The V end was cut by 1 base, the J end by 2 bases, with 9 bases between. The CDR3 sequence is CASSLIGTQETQYF. As DNA, the CDR3 is TGTGCCAGCAGCTTGATCGGGACTCAAGAGACCCAGTACTTC.

The CDR3 sequence: CASSSQGLSNQPQHF. CDR3 nucleotide sequence: TGCGCCAGCAGCTCTCAGGGATTGAGCAATCAGCCCCAGCATTTT. This chain connects TRBV4-1 to TRBJ1-5; D perhaps matches TRBD1 (5 bases). V was cut by 5 bases and J by 1 base, with 12 bases left in between. In germline, CDR1 is MGHRA, CDR2 YSYEKL. The CDR3 contains 15 residues.

The V and J genes are TRBV14 and TRBJ2-1; 8 bases line up with TRBD2. The CDR3 covers 16 residues. CDR1 and CDR2 (germline): SGHDN, FVKESK. The ends lost 3 bases at V and 7 bases at J; junction bases unmatched: 11. The CDR3 DNA reads TGTGCCAGCAGCCACCTTCCGGGACTAGGGAATAATGAGCAGTTCTTC. It yields the protein CASSHLPGLGNNEQFF.